The subject of this entry is one T cell receptor beta chain. What it binds is unknown. This record belongs to a study of T cells in Graves' hyperthyroidism and ophthalmopathy. In the study overall: Peripheral blood draws took place at initial diagnosis, ahead of any treatment.

The study based diagnoses on clinical symptoms, serum thyroxine and TRAb, thyroid ultrasound and orbital computed tomography. Cells are PBMCs isolated from about 10 ml of fresh blood. Study-level findings and limits: Ophthalmopathy got predicted by the model a median around 6.8 months before its onset.

TCR beta CDR3 regions were amplified from RNA. The HTBI primer set drove a first-round RT-PCR of the TCR CDR3. TCRdb independently ran MiXCR on the multiplex PCR reads; one entry per CDR3 protein. The table shows fewer than 650,000 distinct CDR3 sequences, with roughly 15% occurring only once. This TCR was recovered from a woman in her forties with Graves' ophthalmopathy. Sequences were obtained from blood.

The CDR3: CASSLGTGFDQPQHF. As DNA, the CDR3 is TGTGCCAGCAGCTTGGGAACAGGGTTCGATCAGCCCCAGCATTTT. The V call is TRBV5-6, the J call TRBJ1-5; D possibly corresponds to TRBD1 (6 bases). In germline, CDR1 is SGHDT, CDR2 YYEEEE. Trimming took off 0 bases at V and 5 bases at J, with 12 bases between the two ends. This CDR3 contains 15 residues.